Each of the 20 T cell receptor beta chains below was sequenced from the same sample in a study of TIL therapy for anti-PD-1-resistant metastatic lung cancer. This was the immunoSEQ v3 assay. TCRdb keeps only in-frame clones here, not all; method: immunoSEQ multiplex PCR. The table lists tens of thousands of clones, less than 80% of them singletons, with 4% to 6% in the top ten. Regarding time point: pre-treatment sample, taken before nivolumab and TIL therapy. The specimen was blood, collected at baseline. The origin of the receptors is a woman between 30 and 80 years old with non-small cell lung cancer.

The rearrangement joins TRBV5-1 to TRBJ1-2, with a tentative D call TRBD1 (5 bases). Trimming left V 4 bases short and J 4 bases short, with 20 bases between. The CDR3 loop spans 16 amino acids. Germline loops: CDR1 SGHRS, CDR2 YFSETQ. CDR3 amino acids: CASSLLPTDFLYGYTF. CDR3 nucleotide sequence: TGCGCCAGCAGCCTACTCCCGACAGATTTCCTCTATGGCTACACCTTC. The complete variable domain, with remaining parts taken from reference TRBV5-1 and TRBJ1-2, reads KAGVTQTPRYLIKTRGQQVTLSCSPISGHRSVSWYQQTPGQGLQFLFEYFSETQRNKGNFPGRFSGRQFSNSRSEMNVSTLELGDSALYLCASSLLPTDFLYGYTFGSGTRLTVV.

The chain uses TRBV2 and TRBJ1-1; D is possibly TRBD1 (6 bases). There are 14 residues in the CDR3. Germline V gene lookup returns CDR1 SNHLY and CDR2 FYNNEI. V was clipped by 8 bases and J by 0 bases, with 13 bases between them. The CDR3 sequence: CASGGGLVNTEAFF. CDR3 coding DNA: TGTGCCAGCGGCGGGGGGCTCGTGAACACTGAAGCTTTCTTT.

CDR3 bases: TGTGCCAGCAGTTTTAGGTTTCGTATGGGGGTGAAAGGGGACACTGAAGCTTTCTTT. Its translation is CASSFRFRMGVKGDTEAFF. The rearrangement links TRBV27 to TRBJ1-1, with TRBD1 as a possible D gene (5 bases). The CDR3 has 19 amino acids. Trimming removed 3 bases from V and 3 bases from J, with 26 bases in between. Germline V lookup: CDR1 MNHEY, CDR2 SMNVEV (reference sequence).

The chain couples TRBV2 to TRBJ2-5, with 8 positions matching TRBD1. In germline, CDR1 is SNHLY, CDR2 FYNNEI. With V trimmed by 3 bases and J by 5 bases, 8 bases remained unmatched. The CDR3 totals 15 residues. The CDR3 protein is CASSERTGKGETQYF. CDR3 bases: TGTGCCAGCAGTGAGCGGACAGGGAAGGGGGAGACCCAGTACTTC. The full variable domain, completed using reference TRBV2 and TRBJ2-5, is EPEVTQTPSHQVTQMGQEVILRCVPISNHLYFYWYRQILGQKVEFLVSFYNNEISEKSEIFDDQFSVERPDGSNFTLKIRSTKLEDSAMYFCASSERTGKGETQYFGPGTRLLVL.

CDR3 DNA sequence: TGCGCCAGCAGCCAAGACAGGGATTGGGAGACCCAGTACTTC. Translating it yields CASSQDRDWETQYF. V is TRBV4-3 and J is TRBJ2-5; perhaps TRBD1 as D (5 bases). Trimming cost V 0 bases and J 5 bases, with 10 bases left between them. The V gene's germline CDR1 is LGHNA and CDR2 YSLEER. This CDR3 comprises 14 residues.

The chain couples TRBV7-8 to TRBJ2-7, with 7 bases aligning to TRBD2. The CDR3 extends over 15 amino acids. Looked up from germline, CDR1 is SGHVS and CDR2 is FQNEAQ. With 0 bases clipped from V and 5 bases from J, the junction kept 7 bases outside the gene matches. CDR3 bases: TGTGCCAGCAGCTTAGCCGGACTAGTCCGCCACGAGCAGTACTTC. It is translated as CASSLAGLVRHEQYF.

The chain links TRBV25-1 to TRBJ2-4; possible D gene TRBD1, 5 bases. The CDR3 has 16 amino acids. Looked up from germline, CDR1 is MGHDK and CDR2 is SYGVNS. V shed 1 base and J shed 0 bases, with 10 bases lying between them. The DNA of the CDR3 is TGTGCCAGCAGTGAATTTAGTCAGGGAGCCAAAAACATTCAGTACTTC. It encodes CASSEFSQGAKNIQYF.

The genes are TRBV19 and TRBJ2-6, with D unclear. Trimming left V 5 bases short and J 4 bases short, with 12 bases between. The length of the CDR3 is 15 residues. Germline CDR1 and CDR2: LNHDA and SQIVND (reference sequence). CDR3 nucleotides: TGTGCCAGTAGTCCCCTTGGCTCCGGGGCCAACGTCCTGACTTTC. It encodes CASSPLGSGANVLTF. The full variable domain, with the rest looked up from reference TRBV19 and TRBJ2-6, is DGGITQSPKYLFRKEGQNVTLSCEQNLNHDAMYWYRQDPGQGLRLIYYSQIVNDFQKGDIAEGYSVSREKKESFPLTVTSAQKNPTAFYLCASSPLGSGANVLTFGAGSRLTVL.

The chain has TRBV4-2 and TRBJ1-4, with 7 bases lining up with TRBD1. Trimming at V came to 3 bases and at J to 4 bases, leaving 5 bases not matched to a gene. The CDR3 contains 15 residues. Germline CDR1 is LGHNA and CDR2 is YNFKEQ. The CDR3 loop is CASSQTGNINEKLFF. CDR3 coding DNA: TGTGCCAGCAGCCAGACAGGGAACATTAATGAAAAACTGTTTTTT.

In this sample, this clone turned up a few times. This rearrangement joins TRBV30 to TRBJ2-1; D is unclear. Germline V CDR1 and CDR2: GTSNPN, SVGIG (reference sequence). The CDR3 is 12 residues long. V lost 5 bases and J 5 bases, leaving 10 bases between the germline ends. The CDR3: CAWGANDNEQFF. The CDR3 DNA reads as TGTGCCTGGGGAGCCAATGACAATGAGCAGTTCTTC.

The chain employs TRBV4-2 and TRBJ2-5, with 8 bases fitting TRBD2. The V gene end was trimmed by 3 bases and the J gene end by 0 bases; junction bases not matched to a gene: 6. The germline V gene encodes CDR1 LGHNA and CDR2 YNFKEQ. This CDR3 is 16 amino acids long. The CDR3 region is CASSHISGTNQETQYF. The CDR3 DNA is TGTGCCAGCAGCCACATTAGCGGGACTAACCAAGAGACCCAGTACTTC.

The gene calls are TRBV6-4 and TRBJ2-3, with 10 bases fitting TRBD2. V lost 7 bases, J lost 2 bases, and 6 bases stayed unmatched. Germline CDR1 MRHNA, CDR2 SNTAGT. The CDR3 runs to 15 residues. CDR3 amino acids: CASTPLAGDTDTQYF. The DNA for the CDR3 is TGTGCCAGCACCCCGCTAGCGGGAGACACAGATACGCAGTATTTT.

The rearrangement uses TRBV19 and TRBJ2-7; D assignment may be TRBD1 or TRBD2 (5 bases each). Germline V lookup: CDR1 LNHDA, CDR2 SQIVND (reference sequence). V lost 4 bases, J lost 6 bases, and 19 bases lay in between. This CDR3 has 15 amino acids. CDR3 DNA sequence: TGTGCCAGTAGTAGCCGGGACCAGACGCTAGCCGAGCAGTACTTC. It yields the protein CASSSRDQTLAEQYF.

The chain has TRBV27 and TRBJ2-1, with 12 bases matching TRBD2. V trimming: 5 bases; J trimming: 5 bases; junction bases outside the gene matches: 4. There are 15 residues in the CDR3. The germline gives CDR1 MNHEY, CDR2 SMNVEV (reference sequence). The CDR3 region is CASSPLAGGHNEQFF. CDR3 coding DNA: TGTGCCAGCAGTCCACTAGCGGGGGGACACAATGAGCAGTTCTTC.

The CDR3 sequence is CASRVDTDTQYF. For the CDR3, the DNA is TGCGCCAGCAGGGTGGACACAGATACGCAGTATTTT. This chain links TRBV5-1 with TRBJ2-3; D unclear. The CDR3 has 12 amino acids. CDR1 and CDR2 (germline): SGHRS, YFSETQ. Trimming pared 5 bases from V and 2 bases from J, leaving 6 bases between.

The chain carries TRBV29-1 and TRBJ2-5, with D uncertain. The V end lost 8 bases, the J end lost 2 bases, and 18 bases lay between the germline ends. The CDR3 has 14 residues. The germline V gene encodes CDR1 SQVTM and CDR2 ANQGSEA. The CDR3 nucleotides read TGCAGCCCAAGGAAGATGGACCATCAAGAGACCCAGTACTTC. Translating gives CSPRKMDHQETQYF. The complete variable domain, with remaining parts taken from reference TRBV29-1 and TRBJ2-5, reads SAVISQKPSRDICQRGTSLTIQCQVDSQVTMMFWYRQQPGQSLTLIATANQGSEATYESGFVIDKFPISRPNLTFSTLTVSNMSPEDSSIYLCSPRKMDHQETQYFGPGTRLLVL.

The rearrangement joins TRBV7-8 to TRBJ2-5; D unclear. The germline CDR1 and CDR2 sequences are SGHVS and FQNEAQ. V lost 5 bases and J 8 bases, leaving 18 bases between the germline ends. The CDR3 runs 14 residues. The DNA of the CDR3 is TGTGCCAGCAGCCTTTCCCCACCCGGCTATACCCAGTACTTC. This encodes CASSLSPPGYTQYF.

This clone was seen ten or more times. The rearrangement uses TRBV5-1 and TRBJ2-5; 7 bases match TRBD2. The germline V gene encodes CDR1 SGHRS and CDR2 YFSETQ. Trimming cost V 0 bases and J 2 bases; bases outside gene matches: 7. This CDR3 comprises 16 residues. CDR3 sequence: CASSLEGRGRQETQYF. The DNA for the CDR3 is TGCGCCAGCAGCTTGGAAGGGAGGGGTCGGCAAGAGACCCAGTACTTC.

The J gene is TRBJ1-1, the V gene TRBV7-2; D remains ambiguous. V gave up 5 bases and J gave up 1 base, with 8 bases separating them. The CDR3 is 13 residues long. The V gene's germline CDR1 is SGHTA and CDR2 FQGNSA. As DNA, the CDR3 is TGTGCCAGCAGCCCCATGGAGAACACTGAAGCTTTCTTT. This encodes CASSPMENTEAFF.

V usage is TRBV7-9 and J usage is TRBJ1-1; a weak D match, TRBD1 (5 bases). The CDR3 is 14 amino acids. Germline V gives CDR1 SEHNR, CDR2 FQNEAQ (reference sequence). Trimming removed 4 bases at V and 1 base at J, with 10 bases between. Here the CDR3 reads CASSSGGGNTEAFF. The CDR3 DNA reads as TGTGCCAGCAGCTCCGGGGGGGGGAACACTGAAGCTTTCTTT.